Listed here are 24 T cell receptor beta chains from one sample, sequenced in a study of cytomegalovirus exposure and HLA in healthy donors. The protocol was immunoSEQ multiplex PCR, while the TCRdb copy is restricted to in-frame clones and leaves out a portion. The repertoire holds roughly 130,000 clones, with 88% as singletons. The sample consisted of PBMCs. The origin of the receptors is a man aged 25 to 40 in good health and CMV-seronegative.

The chain couples TRBV5-4 to TRBJ2-7; tentative D call: TRBD1 (6 bases). Looked up from germline, CDR1 is SGHNT and CDR2 is YYREEE (reference sequence). The CDR3 is 14 amino acids. The V end lost 0 bases, the J end lost 2 bases, and 9 bases lay between the germline ends. In DNA, the CDR3 is TGTGCCAGCAGCTTGGGAGGGACAACCTACGAGCAGTACTTC. Protein sequence: CASSLGGTTYEQYF.

This clone was counted between two and nine times. CDR3 protein: CASSYGRDEQYF. CDR3 bases: TGTGCCAGCAGTTACGGCAGGGACGAGCAGTACTTC. This chain connects TRBV6-5 to TRBJ2-7; D might be TRBD1 (5 bases). The CDR3 length is 12 residues. Germline-derived CDR1 and CDR2 are MNHEY and SVGAGI. V was shortened by 2 bases and J by 5 bases, with 7 bases between the two germline ends.

This sequence joins TRBV6-5 and TRBJ2-7; D remains unclear. V shed 8 bases and J shed 1 base, with 12 bases lying between them. CDR1 and CDR2 (germline): MNHEY, SVGAGI. The CDR3 sequence is 13 residues long. This CDR3 reads CASQPPGSYEQYF. The CDR3 coding sequence is TGTGCCAGCCAACCCCCCGGGTCCTACGAGCAGTACTTC.

The V and J genes are TRBV18 and TRBJ2-7; the D is unclear. The CDR3 totals 11 residues. Germline CDR1 KGHSH, CDR2 LQKENI. Trimming pared 6 bases from V and 2 bases from J, leaving 5 bases between. CDR3 bases: TGTGCCAGCTCCCCTCCCTACGAGCAGTACTTC. Its translation is CASSPPYEQYF.

This CDR3 reads CASSKRGTGQLHQPQHF. The CDR3 bases are TGTGCCAGCAGCAAAAGAGGGACAGGTCAACTCCATCAGCCCCAGCATTTT. V and J are TRBV2 and TRBJ1-5; 8 nucleotides match TRBD1. Germline V gene sequence: CDR1 SNHLY, CDR2 FYNNEI. This CDR3 has 17 residues. Germline trimming cut 6 bases from V and 5 bases from J; bases unmatched to any gene: 15.

The genes are TRBV5-1 and TRBJ2-1; D perhaps matches TRBD2 (6 bases). There are 18 residues in the CDR3. Trimming cost V 4 bases and J 0 bases, with 20 bases left between them. Germline lookup yields CDR1 SGHRS and CDR2 YFSETQ. The CDR3: CASSAEPIAASSYNEQFF. The CDR3 DNA sequence: TGCGCCAGCAGCGCCGAACCAATAGCGGCTAGCTCCTACAATGAGCAGTTCTTC.

The CDR3 reads CASSQPRTGGYGYTF. The CDR3 DNA reads as TGCGCCAGCAGTCAACCCAGGACAGGGGGCTATGGCTACACCTTC. The rearrangement joins TRBV23-1 to TRBJ1-2; TRBD1 aligns across 10 bases. TRBV23-1 is reported as an ORF; its role is uncertain. V lost 2 bases, J lost 4 bases, and 4 bases stayed unmatched. This CDR3 is built from 15 residues.

The chain has TRBV4-1 and TRBJ2-7, with D tentatively TRBD2 (5 bases). The CDR3 extends over 13 amino acids. Per the germline V gene, CDR1 is MGHRA and CDR2 is YSYEKL. The V and J ends lost 4 bases and 7 bases respectively, with 14 bases between them. CDR3 in amino acids: CASSRKDGVEQYF. CDR3 sequence (DNA): TGCGCCAGCAGCCGGAAGGACGGGGTGGAGCAGTACTTC.

This chain joins TRBV5-5 and TRBJ2-2, with 8 positions matching TRBD1. The CDR3 contains 16 residues. The J segment lost 4 bases and the V segment lost 0 bases, leaving 5 bases of the junction unmatched. Germline assignment: CDR1 SGHKS and CDR2 YYEKEE (reference sequence). The CDR3 sequence is CASSLGQGATTGELFF. The CDR3 nucleotides read TGTGCCAGCAGCTTGGGGCAGGGGGCGACCACCGGGGAGCTGTTTTTT.

This clone was detected once. V is TRBV19 and J is TRBJ2-1; D uncertain. Trimming pared 6 bases from V and 4 bases from J, leaving 4 bases between. This CDR3 contains 11 residues. Looked up from germline, CDR1 is LNHDA and CDR2 is SQIVND (reference sequence). The CDR3 region is CASRTYNEQFF. The CDR3 DNA reads as TGTGCCAGTAGGACTTACAATGAGCAGTTCTTC.

The V gene is TRBV9, the J gene TRBJ1-4; no clear D. CDR1 SGDLS and CDR2 YYNGEE come from the germline V gene. CDR3 length equals 15 residues. Between the trimmed V and J ends, which lost 0 bases and 3 bases, there was a span of 9 bases. DNA of the CDR3: TGTGCCAGCAGCGTAGGAAGGGAGTCTAATGAAAAACTGTTTTTT. It encodes CASSVGRESNEKLFF.

This clone was seen just once. This rearrangement joins TRBV11-2 to TRBJ2-5, with D possibly TRBD1 on 6 matching bases. CDR1 is SGHAT, CDR2 FQNNGV, per germline. CDR3 length equals 15 residues. V lost 3 bases and J lost 1, with 12 bases in between. The CDR3: CASSLAGQRQETQYF. CDR3 nucleotide sequence: TGTGCCAGCAGCTTGGCCGGACAGCGCCAAGAGACCCAGTACTTC.

The rearrangement links TRBV19 to TRBJ2-2, with D possibly TRBD1 on 6 matching bases. The CDR3 is made up of 15 amino acids. V was trimmed by 7 bases and J by 1 base, leaving 13 bases between them. Germline CDR1 reads LNHDA; CDR2 reads SQIVND (reference sequence). The CDR3, as DNA: TGTGCCAGTAATAAAGGACAGAAGAACACCGGGGAGCTGTTTTTT. The encoded protein is CASNKGQKNTGELFF.

The sample holds one count of this clone. This rearrangement joins TRBV9 to TRBJ2-1; TRBD2 might be the D (5 bases). The V gene lost 0 bases and the J gene lost 7 bases, with 11 bases spanning the gap. Looked up from germline, CDR1 is SGDLS and CDR2 is YYNGEE. This CDR3 has 14 residues. The CDR3 DNA reads TGTGCCAGCAGCGTAGCACTAGGAGGAAATGAGCAGTTCTTC. Its protein product is CASSVALGGNEQFF.

V usage is TRBV7-9 and J usage is TRBJ1-6; possible D gene TRBD1, 6 bases. V gave up 3 bases and J gave up 10 bases, with 19 bases separating them. CDR3 length: 16 amino acids. Germline assignment: CDR1 SEHNR and CDR2 FQNEAQ (reference sequence). The CDR3 bases are TGTGCCAGCAGCTTGGAGGTGGGACATAACGGGTCACCCCTCCACTTT. Encoded protein: CASSLEVGHNGSPLHF.

V is TRBV7-6 and J is TRBJ1-1, with D unclear. CDR1 and CDR2 (germline): SGHVS, FNYEAQ. Between the trimmed V and J ends, which lost 0 bases and 4 bases, there was a span of 9 bases. This CDR3 contains 14 residues. The CDR3 is CASSLARESTEAFF. CDR3 coding DNA: TGTGCCAGCAGCTTAGCCCGAGAATCCACTGAAGCTTTCTTT.

The V call is TRBV9, the J call TRBJ2-1, with 10 positions matching TRBD2. The germline CDR1 and CDR2 sequences are SGDLS and YYNGEE. The CDR3 extends over 16 amino acids. The J segment lost 2 bases and the V segment lost 4 bases, leaving 6 bases of the junction unmatched. The CDR3 spells CASSPFSGRTYNEQFF. The CDR3 region has the DNA TGTGCCAGCAGCCCCTTTAGCGGGAGGACCTACAATGAGCAGTTCTTC. The full variable domain, in which reference TRBV9 and TRBJ2-1 provide the parts outside the CDR3, is DSGVTQTPKHLITATGQRVTLRCSPRSGDLSVYWYQQSLDQGLQFLIQYYNGEERAKGNILERFSAQQFPDLHSELNLSSLELGDSALYFCASSPFSGRTYNEQFFGPGTRLTVL.

The chain uses TRBV6-4 and TRBJ1-1, with D tentatively TRBD1 (6 bases). Germline V gives CDR1 MRHNA, CDR2 SNTAGT. V was shortened by 6 bases and J by 3 bases, with 14 bases between the two germline ends. This CDR3 is built from 14 residues. Here the CDR3 reads CASRATGRDTEAFF. In DNA form, the CDR3 reads TGTGCCAGCAGAGCAACAGGGAGGGACACTGAAGCTTTCTTT.

The table lists this clone with a count of one. The chain has TRBV5-6 and TRBJ1-1, with 9 bases fitting TRBD1. Losses at the gene ends were 7 bases for V and 4 bases for J; bases not matched to a gene: 8. The CDR3 is 14 residues long. Germline values: CDR1 SGHDT, CDR2 YYEEEE. CDR3 nucleotides: TGTGCCAGCTTCCGAGACAGGGGGAGCACTGAAGCTTTCTTT. Protein: CASFRDRGSTEAFF.

The J gene is TRBJ2-3, the V gene TRBV5-6; 10 bases are a match to TRBD2. V lost 1 base to trimming and J lost 3 bases; unmatched junction nucleotides: 8. The germline CDR1 and CDR2 sequences are SGHDT and YYEEEE. The CDR3 is 17 residues long. The CDR3 coding sequence is TGTGCCAGCAGCTTGAGGTCTAGCGGGAGACGTACAGATACGCAGTATTTT. Translating gives CASSLRSSGRRTDTQYF.

The V call is TRBV7-2, the J call TRBJ2-7; 7 bases are a match to TRBD1. The CDR3 runs 15 residues. Per the germline V gene, CDR1 is SGHTA and CDR2 is FQGNSA. V was clipped by 6 bases and J by 1 base; unmatched bases: 9. CDR3 loop: CASSRSGQESYEQYF. The CDR3 DNA reads TGTGCCAGCAGTCGGTCCGGACAGGAATCCTACGAGCAGTACTTC. Drawing the rest from reference TRBV7-2 and TRBJ2-7, the complete variable domain is GAGVSQSPSNKVTEKGKDVELRCDPISGHTALYWYRQSLGQGLEFLIYFQGNSAPDKSGLPSDRFSAERTGGSVSTLTIQRTQQEDSAVYLCASSRSGQESYEQYFGPGTRLTVT.

CDR3: CASSPTSGAFYEQYF. CDR3 DNA: TGTGCCAGCAGTCCGACTAGCGGAGCCTTTTACGAGCAGTACTTC. This chain links TRBV28 with TRBJ2-7, with TRBD2 identical over 9 bases. Germline V gene lookup returns CDR1 MDHEN and CDR2 SYDVKM. The V gene end was trimmed by 5 bases and the J gene end by 4 bases; junction bases not matched to a gene: 9. The CDR3 runs 15 residues.

The genes are TRBV5-6 and TRBJ1-2; maybe TRBD1 (5 bases). V dropped 2 bases and J dropped 5 bases, with 10 bases sitting between them. Germline CDR1 reads SGHDT; CDR2 reads YYEEEE. The length of the CDR3 is 13 residues. As DNA, the CDR3 is TGTGCCAGCAGCTTTTTCCAGGGTTATGGCTACACCTTC. The encoded protein is CASSFFQGYGYTF.

The V and J genes are TRBV15 and TRBJ2-2; TRBD2 might be the D (5 bases). V was clipped by 0 bases and J by 6 bases, with 8 bases between them. Germline-derived CDR1 and CDR2 are LNHNV and YYDKDF (reference sequence). The CDR3 is 14 residues long. The CDR3 sequence is CATSRDRGPGELFF. The CDR3 coding sequence is TGTGCCACCAGCAGAGATCGAGGGCCCGGGGAGCTGTTTTTT.